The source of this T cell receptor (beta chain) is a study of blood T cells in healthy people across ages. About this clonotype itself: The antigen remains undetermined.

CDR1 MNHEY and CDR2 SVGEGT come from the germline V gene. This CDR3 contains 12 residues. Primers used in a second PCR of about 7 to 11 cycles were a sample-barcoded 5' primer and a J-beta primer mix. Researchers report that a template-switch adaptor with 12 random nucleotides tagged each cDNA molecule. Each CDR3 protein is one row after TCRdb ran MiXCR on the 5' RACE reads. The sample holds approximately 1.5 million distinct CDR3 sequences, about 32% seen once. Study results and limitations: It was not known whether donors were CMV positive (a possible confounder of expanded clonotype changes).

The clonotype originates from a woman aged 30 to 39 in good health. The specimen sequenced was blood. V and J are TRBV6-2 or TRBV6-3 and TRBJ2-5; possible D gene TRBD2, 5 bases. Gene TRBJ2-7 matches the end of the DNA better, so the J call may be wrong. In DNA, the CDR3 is TGTGCCAGCAGCCAGAGGAGGAACGAGCAGTACTTC. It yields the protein CASSQRRNEQYF.